The 20 T cell receptor beta chains given below trace back to one sample, sequenced in a study of blood T cells in healthy people across ages. A second PCR, run for about 7 to 11 cycles, used a sample-barcoded 5' primer plus a J-beta primer mix. TCRdb re-analysed the 5' RACE reads in MiXCR, keeping a single row per CDR3 protein. The sample contains hundreds of thousands of distinct CDR3 sequences, roughly 24% of which appear only once. These data also featured in a second study, about T cells of mothers and their children.

The sequencing sample was made of blood. The source is a boy aged 5-17 years in good health.

This clonotype was picked up a small number of times. J is TRBJ2-5 and V is TRBV12-3 or TRBV12-4; 7 bases line up with TRBD2. The DNA end lines up better with TRBJ2-1; the J call may be wrong. The CDR3 covers 19 residues. The CDR3 spells CASSAPTGLGIGPWYEQFF. As DNA, the CDR3 is TGTGCCAGCAGTGCACCCACCGGACTAGGGATAGGACCTTGGTATGAGCAGTTCTTC.

The chain has TRBV28 and TRBJ1-2; no clear D. Germline V gives CDR1 MDHEN, CDR2 SYDVKM. Trimming pared 7 bases from V and 2 bases from J, leaving 14 bases between. The CDR3 loop spans 14 amino acids. CDR3 nucleotide sequence: TGTGCCAGCACCATTCTAAGAGGAAACTATGGCTACACCTTC. This codes for CASTILRGNYGYTF.

V and J are TRBV9 and TRBJ2-7; 10 bases align to TRBD1. This CDR3 is built from 14 residues. Per germline, CDR1 SGDLS and CDR2 YYNGEE. V was pared by 4 bases and J by 5 bases, with 6 bases of the junction left unmatched. CDR3 sequence (DNA): TGTGCCAGCAGCCCCCGACAGGGGGCCGACGAGCAGTACTTC. It encodes CASSPRQGADEQYF.

The CDR3 sequence is CASRFLGDEQFF. For the CDR3, the DNA is TGTGCCAGCAGGTTCCTAGGCGATGAGCAGTTCTTC. The rearrangement links TRBV12-3 or TRBV12-4 to TRBJ2-1; no definite D call. The V and J ends lost 6 bases and 8 bases respectively, with 11 bases between them. This CDR3 spans 12 amino acids.

This clonotype was seen more than once but under ten times. J is TRBJ2-5 and V is TRBV12-5; D is uncertain. Trimming took 5 bases from V and 5 from J, leaving 21 bases between them. CDR3 length: 16 residues. Germline CDR1 LGHNT, CDR2 FRNRAP. CDR3 sequence (DNA): TGTGCTAGTGGTCCAAACCCGGGCCTGCTTAAGGAGACCCAGTACTTC. Protein: CASGPNPGLLKETQYF.

The chain combines TRBV10-1 with TRBJ2-5; 8 positions agree with TRBD1. V was pared by 6 bases and J by 4 bases, with 10 bases of the junction left unmatched. This CDR3 has 15 amino acids. Germline CDR1 and CDR2: WNHNN and SYGVQD (reference sequence). CDR3 residues: CASSRSNRGRETQYF. The CDR3 coding sequence is TGCGCCAGCAGCCGGTCCAACAGGGGGAGAGAGACCCAGTACTTC.

V gene TRBV11-2 combines with J gene TRBJ2-2; the D gene could be TRBD1 or TRBD2 (5 bases each). The CDR3 spans 14 residues. Germline CDR1 SGHAT, CDR2 FQNNGV. The V end lost 6 bases, the J end lost 3 bases, and 11 bases lay between the germline ends. CDR3 nucleotides: TGTGCCAGCAGTCCATGGGACGACACCGGGGAGCTGTTTTTT. Residues: CASSPWDDTGELFF.

This clonotype was seen a handful of times. The chain employs TRBV12-3 or TRBV12-4 and TRBJ2-3; D possibly corresponds to TRBD2 (7 bases). V shed 6 bases and J shed 0 bases, with 16 bases lying between them. This CDR3 contains 16 residues. DNA for the CDR3: TGTGCCAGCAGGCCTGGGGGGGCGGTGAGCACAGATACGCAGTATTTT. Protein: CASRPGGAVSTDTQYF.

There are a few counts of this clonotype. The chain recombines TRBV2 with TRBJ1-4; TRBD1 agrees at 9 bases. CDR3 length: 16 amino acids. With V trimmed by 7 bases and J by 7 bases, 13 bases remained unmatched. Per the germline V gene, CDR1 is SNHLY and CDR2 is FYNNEI. CDR3 sequence reads: CASTLLGQGTGEKLFF. The DNA of the CDR3 is TGTGCCAGCACCCTGCTCGGACAGGGGACGGGTGAAAAACTGTTTTTT.

This clonotype was recorded a few times. The chain links TRBV24-1 to TRBJ2-5, with 9 bases identical to TRBD1. The ends lost 3 bases at V and 2 bases at J; junction bases unmatched: 6. Germline-derived CDR1 and CDR2 are KGHDR and SFDVKD. This CDR3 spans 16 amino acids. CDR3 in DNA: TGTGCCACCAGTGATGCCGGGACAGGGTTTCAAGAGACCCAGTACTTC. This translates into CATSDAGTGFQETQYF.

The CDR3 DNA is TGTGCCAGCTCACCGACAGGGGCTATAGACTCACCCCTCCACTTT. Translation: CASSPTGAIDSPLHF. The rearrangement uses TRBV18 and TRBJ1-6; 8 nucleotides agree with TRBD1. The CDR3 loop spans 15 amino acids. V trimming: 3 bases; J trimming: 10 bases; junction bases outside the gene matches: 8. Germline V lookup: CDR1 KGHSH, CDR2 LQKENI.

The chain is built from TRBV11-2 and TRBJ2-6; 8 bases agree with TRBD1. J gave up 5 bases and V 0 bases, and 6 bases lay outside the gene matches. The length of the CDR3 is 17 residues. Germline V lookup: CDR1 SGHAT, CDR2 FQNNGV. For the CDR3, the DNA is TGTGCCAGCAGCTTAGAAGGGACAGGCCCGTGGGCCAACGTCCTGACTTTC. The encoded protein is CASSLEGTGPWANVLTF.

This clonotype has just a few counts. The rearrangement joins TRBV6-5 to TRBJ2-5, with D possibly being TRBD1 (5 bases). The V end lost 3 bases, the J end lost 2 bases, and 10 bases lay between the germline ends. This CDR3 is built from 14 residues. Germline V gene sequence: CDR1 MNHEY, CDR2 SVGAGI. CDR3 amino acids: CASSYRAGQETQYF. DNA for the CDR3: TGTGCCAGCAGTTATCGGGCAGGGCAAGAGACCCAGTACTTC.

The chain has TRBV15 and TRBJ1-2; D ambiguous. The CDR3 totals 18 residues. Trimming pared 0 bases from V and 3 bases from J, leaving 20 bases between. Germline-derived CDR1 and CDR2 are LNHNV and YYDKDF (reference sequence). The chain's CDR3 is CATSREWTDFPDDYGYTF. In nucleotides, the CDR3 is TGTGCCACCAGCAGAGAGTGGACGGACTTCCCGGATGACTATGGCTACACCTTC. Combining the CDR3 with reference TRBV15 and TRBJ1-2 gives the whole variable domain DAMVIQNPRYQVTQFGKPVTLSCSQTLNHNVMYWYQQKSSQAPKLLFHYYDKDFNNEADTPDNFQSRRPNTSFCFLDIRSPGLGDTAMYLCATSREWTDFPDDYGYTFGSGTRLTVV.

This clonotype was counted a few times. The chain couples TRBV9 to TRBJ1-6; possibly TRBD1 for D (6 bases). CDR1 SGDLS and CDR2 YYNGEE come from the germline V gene. The germline V and J ends were trimmed by 0 bases and 10 bases, with 11 bases remaining between them. There are 14 residues in the CDR3. CDR3 protein: CASSVAGERSPLHF. The CDR3 nucleotides are TGTGCCAGCAGCGTAGCAGGGGAGAGGTCACCCCTCCACTTT.

V is TRBV14 and J is TRBJ1-6; 7 positions agree with TRBD1. V gave up 5 bases and J gave up 10 bases; unmatched junction bases: 8. The germline CDR1 and CDR2 sequences are SGHDN and FVKESK. The CDR3 covers 14 residues. Here the CDR3 reads CASSFSGGRSPLHF. CDR3 in DNA: TGTGCCAGCAGCTTCTCAGGGGGAAGATCACCCCTCCACTTT.

The gene calls are TRBV12-3 or TRBV12-4 and TRBJ1-1; TRBD1 might be the D (5 bases). V dropped 3 bases and J dropped 4 bases, with 12 bases sitting between them. The CDR3 is 14 residues long. CDR3 nucleotide sequence: TGTGCCAGCAGTTTCCAGGGATCTGGCACTGAAGCTTTCTTT. It is translated as CASSFQGSGTEAFF.

This clonotype has just a few counts. V usage is TRBV5-1 and J usage is TRBJ2-3, with 7 bases identical to TRBD2. CDR3 length: 14 amino acids. The germline gives CDR1 SGHRS, CDR2 YFSETQ. The V segment lost 0 bases and the J segment 6 bases; nucleotides outside the gene matches: 4. This chain's CDR3 is CASSLEAGSDTQYF. CDR3 DNA: TGCGCCAGCAGCTTGGAAGCGGGGTCGGATACGCAGTATTTT.

A few counts support this clonotype. The junction and the germline gene differ at one end; a read error may be behind it. This chain joins TRBV5-5 and TRBJ2-6; D gene unclear. This CDR3 has 17 amino acids. Looked up from germline, CDR1 is SGHKS and CDR2 is YYEKEE (reference sequence). CDR3 in amino acids: CASGLTWVGSGANVLTF. DNA of the CDR3: TGTGCCAGCGGCTTGACATGGGTTGGGTCTGGGGCCAACGTCCTGACTTTC.

In this sample, this clonotype turned up a few times. V is TRBV2 and J is TRBJ1-5, with TRBD1 as a possible D gene (5 bases). Germline CDR1 reads SNHLY; CDR2 reads FYNNEI. Deletions cut 11 bases from V and 0 bases from J, with 11 bases between. The length of the CDR3 is 13 residues. The CDR3 sequence: CAGQGSSNQPQHF. DNA for the CDR3: TGTGCCGGGCAGGGTTCTAGCAATCAGCCCCAGCATTTT.